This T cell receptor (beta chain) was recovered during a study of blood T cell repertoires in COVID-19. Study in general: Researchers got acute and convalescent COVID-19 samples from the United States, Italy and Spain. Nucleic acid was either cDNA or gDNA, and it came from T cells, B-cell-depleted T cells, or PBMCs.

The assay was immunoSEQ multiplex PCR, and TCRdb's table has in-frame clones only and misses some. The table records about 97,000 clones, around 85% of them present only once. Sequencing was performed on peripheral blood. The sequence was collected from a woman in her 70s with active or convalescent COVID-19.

The CDR3 reads CASSVGDSSYGYTF. The CDR3 DNA follows: TGCGCCAGCAGCGTAGGGGACAGTTCCTATGGCTACACCTTC. The genes are TRBV5-1 and TRBJ1-2, with 7 positions matching TRBD1. The V segment lost 4 bases and the J segment 4 bases; nucleotides outside the gene matches: 7. Germline-derived CDR1 and CDR2 are SGHRS and YFSETQ. CDR3 size: 14 residues.